This TCR beta chain was found in a study of T cells in Graves' hyperthyroidism and ophthalmopathy. The overall study: Peripheral blood sampling occurred at initial diagnosis, before any treatment. Notes on the study in general: From stable hyperthyroidism, ophthalmopathy was separated by a 13 V-J model. Blood also showed most of the thyroid clonotypes that were expanded above 0.001.

Of note for this clonotype: The antigen is undetermined.

The PBMCs were sourced from fresh peripheral blood (more than 9 ml). TCR beta CDR3 region amplification was performed from RNA transcripts. An initial round of RT-PCR targeting the TCR CDR3 relied on the HTBI primer set. Via MiXCR, TCRdb re-called the multiplex PCR reads, giving one row per CDR3 protein. The top ten clones hold under 15% of a sample with hundreds of thousands of distinct CDR3 sequences, roughly 14% of them seen once. The source material was blood. The clonotype comes from a man aged 18-30 years with Graves' ophthalmopathy.

The CDR3 here is CASSLTGQGTEKLFF. The CDR3 bases are TGTGCCAGCAGCTTAACTGGACAGGGGACCGAAAAACTGTTTTTT. The gene calls are TRBV7-3 and TRBJ1-4; 9 nucleotides match TRBD1. Trimming cost V 0 bases and J 8 bases; bases outside gene matches: 4. The CDR3 contains 15 residues. Germline V CDR1 and CDR2: SGHTA, FQGTGA. Together with reference TRBV7-3 and TRBJ1-4, the CDR3 gives the full variable domain: GAGVSQTPSNKVTEKGKYVELRCDPISGHTALYWYRQSLGQGPEFLIYFQGTGAADDSGLPNDRFFAVRPEGSVSTLKIQRTERGDSAVYLCASSLTGQGTEKLFFGSGTQLSVL.